The 2 T cell receptor beta chains in this list originate from one sample, sequenced in a study of blood T cell repertoires in COVID-19. Method: immunoSEQ multiplex PCR; TCRdb's copy keeps in-frame clones and lacks some. Of 200,000 to 250,000 clones listed, around 90% are singletons. The specimen was peripheral blood. The receptors originated from a man aged 25 to 40 with acute or convalescent COVID-19.

V usage is TRBV2 and J usage is TRBJ2-2, with D possibly matching TRBD2 (6 bases). Germline V gene data show CDR1 as SNHLY and CDR2 as FYNNEI. The CDR3 runs 16 residues. Trimming cost V 3 bases and J 4 bases, with 15 bases left between them. Written as DNA, the CDR3 is TGTGCCAGCAGTGAGGAAGGTAGCGGCCTCACCGGGGAGCTGTTTTTT. Residues: CASSEEGSGLTGELFF.

This clone was seen repeatedly, ten times or more. The rearrangement uses TRBV30 and TRBJ1-6; maybe TRBD1 (6 bases). Germline CDR1 GTSNPN, CDR2 SVGIG (reference sequence). Trimming took 1 base from V and 2 from J, leaving 6 bases between them. The CDR3 spans 14 residues. The CDR3 DNA sequence: TGTGCCTGGAGTGCAGGGGCCTATAATTCACCCCTCCACTTT. Residues: CAWSAGAYNSPLHF.